The clone carrying this T cell receptor beta chain was picked up many times. Its specificity is unknown. Arm-PCR with iRepertoire HTBI primers amplified the CDR3 regions for these TCR beta libraries. TCRdb independently ran MiXCR on the multiplex PCR reads; one entry per CDR3 protein. The sample records about 240,000 distinct CDR3 sequences, 20% to 25% being singletons. This record belongs to a study of regulatory T cells in long-lasting Graves disease. Turning to the study itself: Graves' patients who were just diagnosed had used antithyroid drugs for under 3 months. Study findings and constraints: It was possible that the small sample size reduced accuracy. Among samples with persistent disease, TRBV28, TRBJ1-2 and TRBJ2-5 were favored.

Germline V gene lookup returns CDR1 SQVTM and CDR2 ANQGSEA. This CDR3 contains 11 residues. V dropped 6 bases and J dropped 4 bases, with 9 bases sitting between them. Time point given: newly diagnosed GD, antithyroid drugs for less than 3 months. PBMC-extracted RNA yielded the TCR library. The clonotype comes from a female donor with Graves disease. The rearrangement joins TRBV29-1 to TRBJ1-1, with D possibly TRBD1 on 5 matching bases. The specimen was peripheral blood mononuclear cells (PBMCs), collected at new diagnosis, from a patient treated with antithyroid drugs. CDR3 loop: CSVVRVTEAFF. CDR3 in DNA: TGCAGCGTGGTCAGGGTCACTGAAGCTTTCTTT.